This is a list of T cell receptor beta chains from one sample in a study of blood T cell repertoires in COVID-19. The method was immunoSEQ multiplex PCR; TCRdb's version includes in-frame clones alone and lacks a portion of them. The sample shows a few hundred thousand clones, about 88% of them seen only once. Material for sequencing was PBMCs or T cells enriched from blood (not recorded which). Source of these receptors: a woman aged 40 to 55 who had recovered from COVID-19. Each CDR3 is given with its conserved first and last residue. The D gene is left open where the match is weak. Clone size is shown for a subset of rows, as once, few, many or a class of expanded clone.

CDR3 DNA: TGTGCCAGCAGCGGGGAGGAGGTAAATATCAATCAGCCCCAGCATTTT
CDR3 protein: CASSGEEVNINQPQHF
D gene: NA
clone size: NA
J gene: TRBJ1-5
V gene: TRBV28

CDR3 DNA: TGTGCCAGCAGCCTACACCGGACAAACACTGAAGCTTTCTTT
CDR3 protein: CASSLHRTNTEAFF
D gene: NA
clone size: NA
J gene: TRBJ1-1
V gene: TRBV7-2

CDR3 DNA: TGCAGCGTGCTCGGGGGGCAGGCGGGCGGCGAAAAACTGTTTTTT
CDR3 protein: CSVLGGQAGGEKLFF
D gene: NA
clone size: NA
J gene: TRBJ1-4
V gene: TRBV29-1

CDR3 DNA: TGTGCCAGCAGCCATCCGTTTGCGGGAACCAACGAGCAGTACTTC
CDR3 protein: CASSHPFAGTNEQYF
D gene: NA
clone size: NA
J gene: TRBJ2-7
V gene: TRBV7-3

CDR3 DNA: TGCGCCAGCAGCTACTTACCGGGGGGGTTCGACAATGAGCAGTTCTTC
CDR3 protein: CASSYLPGGFDNEQFF
D gene: TRBD2
clone size: once
J gene: TRBJ2-1
V gene: TRBV5-1

CDR3 DNA: TGTGCCAGCAGTTTTAGCCCGAGGTCCGAAGCTTTCTTT
CDR3 protein: CASSFSPRSEAFF
D gene: NA
clone size: once
J gene: TRBJ1-1
V gene: TRBV12-3/TRBV12-4

CDR3 DNA: TGTGCCAGCAGTTTGAGACACATTAACAATGAGCAGTTCTTC
CDR3 protein: CASSLRHINNEQFF
D gene: NA
clone size: NA
J gene: TRBJ2-1
V gene: TRBV27

CDR3 DNA: TGTGCTAGCAGCTTATCGTGGACAGGGATCACCGGGGAGCTGTTTTTT
CDR3 protein: CASSLSWTGITGELFF
D gene: TRBD1
clone size: NA
J gene: TRBJ2-2
V gene: TRBV7-7

CDR3 DNA: TGTGCCAGCAGTGAGGACAGACAGCCCCAGCATTTT
CDR3 protein: CASSEDRQPQHF
D gene: NA
clone size: NA
J gene: TRBJ1-5
V gene: TRBV2

CDR3 DNA: TGTGCCAGCAGATTTAGTGTGGAGTTGAACTATGGCTACACCTTC
CDR3 protein: CASRFSVELNYGYTF
D gene: NA
clone size: NA
J gene: TRBJ1-2
V gene: TRBV7-6

CDR3 DNA: TGTGCCAGCAGTTTAGAGTGGGAGACCCAGTACTTC
CDR3 protein: CASSLEWETQYF
D gene: NA
clone size: many
J gene: TRBJ2-5
V gene: TRBV28

CDR3 DNA: TGTGCCAGCAGTCGAGGACAGGGGCCCTACGAGCAGTACTTC
CDR3 protein: CASSRGQGPYEQYF
D gene: TRBD1
clone size: NA
J gene: TRBJ2-7
V gene: TRBV6-5

CDR3 DNA: TGTGCCAGCGTCCAACCCCAGCATTTT
CDR3 protein: CASVQPQHF
D gene: NA
clone size: NA
J gene: TRBJ1-5
V gene: TRBV11-3

CDR3 DNA: TGTGCCAGCAGCGTGGGCGGTTCGGCCCACTTT
CDR3 protein: CASSVGGSAHF
D gene: NA
clone size: NA
J gene: TRBJ1-6
V gene: TRBV5-6